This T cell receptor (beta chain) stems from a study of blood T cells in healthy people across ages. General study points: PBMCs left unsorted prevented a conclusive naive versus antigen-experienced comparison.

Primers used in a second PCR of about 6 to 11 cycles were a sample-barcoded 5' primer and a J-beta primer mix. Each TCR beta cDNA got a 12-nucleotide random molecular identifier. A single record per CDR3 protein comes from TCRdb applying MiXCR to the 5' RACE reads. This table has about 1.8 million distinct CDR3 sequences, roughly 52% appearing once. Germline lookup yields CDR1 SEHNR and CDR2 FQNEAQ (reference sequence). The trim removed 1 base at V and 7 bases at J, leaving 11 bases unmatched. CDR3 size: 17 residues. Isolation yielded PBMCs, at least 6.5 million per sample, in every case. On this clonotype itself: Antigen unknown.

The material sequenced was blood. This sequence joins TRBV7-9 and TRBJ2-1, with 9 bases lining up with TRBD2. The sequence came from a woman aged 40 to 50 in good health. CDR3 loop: CASSLETGLAGMNEQFF. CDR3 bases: TGTGCCAGCAGCTTAGAAACGGGGCTAGCGGGGATGAATGAGCAGTTCTTC. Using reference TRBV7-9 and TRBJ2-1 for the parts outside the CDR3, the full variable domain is DTGVSQNPRHKITKRGQNVTFRCDPISEHNRLYWYRQTLGQGPEFLTYFQNEAQLEKSRLLSDRFSAERPKGSFSTLEIQRTEQGDSAMYLCASSLETGLAGMNEQFFGPGTRLTVL.